This TCR beta chain is from a study of cytomegalovirus exposure and HLA in healthy donors. PCR amplification relied on 60 Vbeta primers (plus 13 Jbeta primers). Some clones are missing from TCRdb's copy, which holds only in-frame ones; the method was immunoSEQ multiplex PCR. The table shows 160,000 or so clones, with around 85% occurring only once. CDR1 is DFQATT, CDR2 SNEGSKA, per germline (reference sequence). The CDR3 consists of 11 residues. V lost 7 bases, J lost 2 bases, and 9 bases lay in between. V usage is TRBV20-1 and J usage is TRBJ2-7, with a weak D call TRBD1 (6 bases). The receptor was isolated from a man aged 45-65 years in good health and CMV-seropositive. The sample comprised PBMCs. CDR3 sequence: CSVGAAYEQYF. CDR3 sequence (DNA): TGCAGTGTGGGGGCCGCCTACGAGCAGTACTTC.